This is a list of T cell receptor beta chains from one sample in a study of graft-versus-host responses after intestinal transplantation. Using immunoSEQ multiplex PCR, the repertoire was profiled, and TCRdb retains in-frame clones only, with some absent. The sample consists of approximately 11,000 clones, roughly three quarters of them appearing once. The material was ileum tissue, obtained 23 days after intestinal transplant. The source is a human patient who received an intestinal transplant, so some T cells may come from the graft donor. Each CDR3 is given with its conserved first and last residue.

V gene: TRBV5-4
J gene: TRBJ1-2
CDR3 protein: CASSLLGNPSYGYTF

V gene: TRBV28
J gene: TRBJ1-4
CDR3 protein: CASRRIGTRNEKLFF

V gene: TRBV4-3
J gene: TRBJ2-1
CDR3 protein: CASSHSPGTSGYEQFF

V gene: TRBV28
J gene: TRBJ2-1
CDR3 protein: CASSPHPRQEQFF

V gene: TRBV4-1
J gene: TRBJ2-2
CDR3 protein: CASSQDLKRAGRTGELFF

V gene: TRBV20-1
J gene: TRBJ2-7
CDR3 protein: CSARIYEQYF

V gene: TRBV9
J gene: TRBJ1-2
CDR3 protein: CASSTATGRNYGYTF

V gene: TRBV13
J gene: TRBJ2-7
CDR3 protein: CASSLVGEQYF

V gene: TRBV4-1
J gene: TRBJ2-1
CDR3 protein: CASRGLAGGGYNEQFF

V gene: TRBV5-5
J gene: TRBJ1-5
CDR3 protein: CASSFGTGPPQGNQPQHF

V gene: TRBV20-1
J gene: TRBJ2-1
CDR3 protein: CSATSNEQFF

V gene: TRBV15
J gene: TRBJ2-5
CDR3 protein: CATSWTGFRETQYF

V gene: TRBV13
J gene: TRBJ2-7
CDR3 protein: CASSPTVASYEQYF

V gene: TRBV6-9
J gene: TRBJ2-5
CDR3 protein: CAIIGFGVKIQETQYF

V gene: TRBV30
J gene: TRBJ1-5
CDR3 protein: CAWTQGTKNVYQPQHF

V gene: TRBV2
J gene: TRBJ2-5
CDR3 protein: CASSPHLQQETQYF